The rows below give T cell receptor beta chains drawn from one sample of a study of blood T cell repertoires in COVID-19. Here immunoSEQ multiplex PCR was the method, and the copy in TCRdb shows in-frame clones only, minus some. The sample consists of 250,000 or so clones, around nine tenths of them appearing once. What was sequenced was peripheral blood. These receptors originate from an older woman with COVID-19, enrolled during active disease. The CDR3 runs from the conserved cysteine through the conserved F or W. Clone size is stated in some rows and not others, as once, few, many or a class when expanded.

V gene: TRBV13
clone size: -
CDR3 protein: CASSLGTATPNYGYTF

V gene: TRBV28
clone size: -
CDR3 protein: CASSTQPGNIQYF

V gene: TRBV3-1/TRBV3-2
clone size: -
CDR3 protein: CASSQDLAGRTQYF

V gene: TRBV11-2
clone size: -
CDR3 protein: CASSLGGASGNTIYF

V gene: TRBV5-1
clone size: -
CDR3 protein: CASSKTSAQSSYNEQFF

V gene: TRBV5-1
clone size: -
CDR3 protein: CASSTGTSGLANTGELFF

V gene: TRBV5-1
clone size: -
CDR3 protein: CASRDNLNYGYTF

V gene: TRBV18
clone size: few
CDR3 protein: CASSNTGVNEQYF

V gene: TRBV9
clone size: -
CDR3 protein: CASSVGASKLYEQYF

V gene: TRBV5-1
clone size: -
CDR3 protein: CATSQGLGGGQETQYF

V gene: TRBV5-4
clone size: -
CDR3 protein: CASSSRTDEQYF

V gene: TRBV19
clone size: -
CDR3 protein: CASSRTLAEGSYNEQFF

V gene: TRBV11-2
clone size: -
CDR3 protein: CASSFIRDNHETQYF

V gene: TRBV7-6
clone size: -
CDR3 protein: CASSPGYRGYEQYF

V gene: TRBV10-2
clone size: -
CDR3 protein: CASGRDSLYNEQFF

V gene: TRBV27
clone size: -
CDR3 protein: CASSSQAYEQYF

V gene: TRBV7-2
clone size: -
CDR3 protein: CASSLFLMEFYNEQFF

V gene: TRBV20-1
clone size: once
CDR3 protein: CSASDYAEDTEAFF

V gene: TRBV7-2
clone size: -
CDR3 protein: CASSLAARGPYEQYF

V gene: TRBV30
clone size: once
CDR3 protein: CAWSDRPYEQYF

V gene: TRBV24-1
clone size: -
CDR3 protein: CATSAGGQGRETQYF

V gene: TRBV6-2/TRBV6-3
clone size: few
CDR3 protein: CASSSVGLRTDTQYF